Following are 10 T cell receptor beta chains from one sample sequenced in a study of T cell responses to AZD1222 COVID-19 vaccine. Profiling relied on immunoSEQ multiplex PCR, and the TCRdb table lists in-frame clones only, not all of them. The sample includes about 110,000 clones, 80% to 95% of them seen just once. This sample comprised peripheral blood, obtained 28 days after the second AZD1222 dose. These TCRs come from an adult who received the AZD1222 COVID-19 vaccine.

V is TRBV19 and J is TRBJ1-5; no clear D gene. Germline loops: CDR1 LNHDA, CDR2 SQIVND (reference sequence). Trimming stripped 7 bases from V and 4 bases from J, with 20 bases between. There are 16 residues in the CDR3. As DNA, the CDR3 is TGTGCCAGTAACGACCCGGGAGATACCCTTAATCAGCCCCAGCATTTT. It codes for CASNDPGDTLNQPQHF.

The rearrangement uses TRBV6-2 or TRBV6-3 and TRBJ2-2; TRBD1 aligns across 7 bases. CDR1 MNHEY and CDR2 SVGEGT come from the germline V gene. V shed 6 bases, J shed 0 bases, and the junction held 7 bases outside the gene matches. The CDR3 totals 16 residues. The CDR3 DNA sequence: TGTGCCAGCAGCTTCGGACAGGCCTCGAACACCGGGGAGCTGTTTTTT. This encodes CASSFGQASNTGELFF.

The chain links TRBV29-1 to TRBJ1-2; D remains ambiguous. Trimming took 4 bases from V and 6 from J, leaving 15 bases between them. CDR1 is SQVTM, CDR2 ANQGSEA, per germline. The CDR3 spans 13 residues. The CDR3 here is CSVVGRRSDGYTF. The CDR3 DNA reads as TGCAGCGTTGTAGGCAGGCGGTCTGATGGCTACACCTTC. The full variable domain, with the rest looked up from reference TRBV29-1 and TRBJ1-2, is SAVISQKPSRDICQRGTSLTIQCQVDSQVTMMFWYRQQPGQSLTLIATANQGSEATYESGFVIDKFPISRPNLTFSTLTVSNMSPEDSSIYLCSVVGRRSDGYTFGSGTRLTVV.

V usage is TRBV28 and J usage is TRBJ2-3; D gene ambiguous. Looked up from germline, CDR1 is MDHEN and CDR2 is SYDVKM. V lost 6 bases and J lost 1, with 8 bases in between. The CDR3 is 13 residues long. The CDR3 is CASSPLGTDTQYF. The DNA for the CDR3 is TGTGCCAGCAGCCCCTTGGGCACAGATACGCAGTATTTT.

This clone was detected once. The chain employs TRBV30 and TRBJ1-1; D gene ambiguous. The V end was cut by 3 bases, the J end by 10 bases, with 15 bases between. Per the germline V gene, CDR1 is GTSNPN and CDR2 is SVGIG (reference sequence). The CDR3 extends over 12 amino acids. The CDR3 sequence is CAWRLGGYGAFF. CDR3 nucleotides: TGTGCCTGGAGACTTGGTGGTTACGGAGCTTTCTTT.

The CDR3 bases are TGTGCCAGCAGCTTAGGTGGGATGGGGGTCGACAATGAGCAGTTCTTC. This codes for CASSLGGMGVDNEQFF. This chain uses TRBV7-2 with TRBJ2-1; D may correspond to TRBD1 or TRBD2 (5 bases each). CDR3 length: 16 residues. In germline, CDR1 is SGHTA, CDR2 FQGNSA. Deletions cut 1 base from V and 5 bases from J, with 15 bases between.

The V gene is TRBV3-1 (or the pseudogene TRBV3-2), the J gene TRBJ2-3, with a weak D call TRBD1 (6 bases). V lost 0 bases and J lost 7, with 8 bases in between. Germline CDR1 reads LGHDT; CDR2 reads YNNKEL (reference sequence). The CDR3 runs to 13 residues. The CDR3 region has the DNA TGTGCCAGCAGCCAAGACCAGGGGTATACGCAGTATTTT. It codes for CASSQDQGYTQYF.

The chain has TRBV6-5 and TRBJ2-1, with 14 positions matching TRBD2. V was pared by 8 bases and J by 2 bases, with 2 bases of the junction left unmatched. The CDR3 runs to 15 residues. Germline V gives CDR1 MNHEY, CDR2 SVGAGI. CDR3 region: CASGTSGGPYNEQFF. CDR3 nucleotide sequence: TGTGCCAGCGGGACTAGCGGGGGCCCCTACAATGAGCAGTTCTTC.

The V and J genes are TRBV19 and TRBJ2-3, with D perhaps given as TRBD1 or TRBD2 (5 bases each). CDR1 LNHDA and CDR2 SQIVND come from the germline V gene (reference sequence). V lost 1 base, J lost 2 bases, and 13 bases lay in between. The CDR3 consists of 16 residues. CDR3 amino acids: CASSIGPGTSTDTQYF. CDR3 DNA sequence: TGTGCCAGTAGTATAGGTCCAGGGACCTCCACAGATACGCAGTATTTT.

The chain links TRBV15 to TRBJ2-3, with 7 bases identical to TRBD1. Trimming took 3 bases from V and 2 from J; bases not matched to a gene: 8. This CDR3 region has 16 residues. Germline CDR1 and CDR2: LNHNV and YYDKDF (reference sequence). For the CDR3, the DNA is TGTGCCACCAGCAGTACGTTGACAGGGCCCACAGATACGCAGTATTTT. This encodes CATSSTLTGPTDTQYF.